The clone carrying this T cell receptor (beta chain) was picked up a small number of times. What it binds is not known. The entry originates in a study of T-cell memory formation after mild COVID-19. Study-level points and caveats: For contracting clones, CD4+ ones sat mainly in CM and EM, CD8+ in EMRA.

Using its own MiXCR run on the 5' RACE reads, TCRdb lists one record per CDR3 protein. The sample consists of over 40,000 distinct CDR3 sequences, 12% of them appearing once. The sample was PBMCs or a T cell subset sorted from them (not recorded which). This receptor was taken from a man between 18 and 35 years old who had mild COVID-19 (a few samples of this study predate the infection). Cell type and time point are not known.

The CDR3 sequence: CASTLSRSSSYNEQFF. The CDR3 DNA sequence: TGTGCCAGCACCCTGAGCCGTTCTAGCTCCTACAATGAGCAGTTCTTC. This sequence joins TRBV7-4 and TRBJ2-1, with D unclear. In germline, CDR1 is SGHVT, CDR2 SQSDAQ. The ends were cut back, 7 bases at V and 0 bases at J, with 16 bases in the middle. There are 16 residues in the CDR3.